This T cell receptor beta chain is drawn from a study of Graves' ophthalmopathy and Graves' hyperthyroidism. Findings and limits, study-wide: Between ophthalmopathy and stable hyperthyroidism, a 13-signature model drew a separation with approximately 90% sensitivity and approximately 79% specificity. Among thyroid clonotypes expanded above 0.001 frequency, most also appeared in blood.

This clonotype was observed many times. Its antigen is unidentified. Germline values: CDR1 MNHEY, CDR2 SVGEGT. Trimming took off 6 bases at V and 4 bases at J, with 13 bases between the two ends. CDR3 length equals 13 residues. RNA transcripts provided the template for amplifying TCR beta CDR3 regions. HTBI primers were used in a first-round RT-PCR, which preceded a second-round multiplex PCR. Via MiXCR, TCRdb re-called the multiplex PCR reads, giving one row per CDR3 protein. This table holds 300,000 or so distinct CDR3 sequences, roughly 17% found once. This receptor was identified in an adult man with Graves' ophthalmopathy. The chain uses TRBV6-2 or TRBV6-3 and TRBJ2-7; D is ambiguous. The specimen sequenced was peripheral blood. The CDR3 DNA follows: TGTGCCAGCAGACCCTATCCGGTTTACGAGCAGTACTTC. This codes for CASRPYPVYEQYF.